The rows below give T cell receptor beta chains drawn from one sample of a study of PD-L1 blockade in urothelial cancer. Here immunoSEQ multiplex PCR was the method, and the copy in TCRdb shows in-frame clones only, minus some. The sample has about 50,000 clones, about 86% seen once. Sequenced material: PBMCs, taken around atezolizumab (anti-PD-L1) treatment. Receptor source: a man in his sixties or seventies with urothelial cancer. Each CDR3 is given with its conserved first and last residue. Each record gives: J gene, clone size, D gene, V gene, CDR3 DNA, CDR3 protein. The D gene is left open where the match is weak. Expanded clones are given a class, and other clones once, few, many or no size at all.

j_gene: TRBJ1-2
abundance: NA
d_gene: TRBD1
v_gene: TRBV6-1
CDR3nt: TGTGCCAGCATCCGACAGGGGGCAATTGAATATGGCTACACCTTC
CDR3aa: CASIRQGAIEYGYTF

j_gene: TRBJ2-5
abundance: NA
d_gene: TRBD1
v_gene: TRBV6-1
CDR3nt: TGTGCCAGCAGTCGACCGACAGGGGGCGCGGAGACCCAGTACTTC
CDR3aa: CASSRPTGGAETQYF

j_gene: TRBJ2-2
abundance: NA
d_gene: TRBD1
v_gene: TRBV18
CDR3nt: TGTGCCAGCTCACATTCAGGGGGCCCGAACACCGGGGAGCTGTTTTTT
CDR3aa: CASSHSGGPNTGELFF

j_gene: TRBJ2-2
abundance: NA
d_gene: TRBD1
v_gene: TRBV5-1
CDR3nt: TGCGCCAGCGCGAGGGACAGTCTAAACACCGGGGAGCTGTTTTTT
CDR3aa: CASARDSLNTGELFF

j_gene: TRBJ2-1
abundance: NA
d_gene: TRBD2
v_gene: TRBV5-8
CDR3nt: TGTGCCAGCAAGATCCTAGCGGGAGCTTACAATGAGCAGTTCTTC
CDR3aa: CASKILAGAYNEQFF

j_gene: TRBJ2-3
abundance: NA
d_gene: TRBD2
v_gene: TRBV5-1
CDR3nt: TGCGCCAGCAGCTTGGTGACTAGCGGGGCCACAGATACGCAGTATTTT
CDR3aa: CASSLVTSGATDTQYF

j_gene: TRBJ1-5
abundance: NA
d_gene: NA
v_gene: TRBV5-1
CDR3nt: TGCGCCAGCAGCCCTGGGGCCGGAATGAATCAGCCCCAGCATTTT
CDR3aa: CASSPGAGMNQPQHF

j_gene: TRBJ2-1
abundance: once
d_gene: NA
v_gene: TRBV7-2
CDR3nt: TGTGCCAGCAGCGATCTGGAGAGCTCCTACAATGAGCAGTTCTTC
CDR3aa: CASSDLESSYNEQFF

j_gene: TRBJ2-7
abundance: NA
d_gene: NA
v_gene: TRBV5-1
CDR3nt: TGCGCCAGCAGCTCCCCCCAGGGGTACGAGCAGTACTTC
CDR3aa: CASSSPQGYEQYF

j_gene: TRBJ1-2
abundance: NA
d_gene: NA
v_gene: TRBV6-1
CDR3nt: TGTGCCAGCAGTGAAGTTCGGCAGGGCAATGGCTACACCTTC
CDR3aa: CASSEVRQGNGYTF

j_gene: TRBJ2-2
abundance: many
d_gene: NA
v_gene: TRBV5-1
CDR3nt: TGCGCCAGCACCGAAACTCTTGGGGAGCTGTTTTTT
CDR3aa: CASTETLGELFF

j_gene: TRBJ2-7
abundance: NA
d_gene: TRBD1
v_gene: TRBV5-1
CDR3nt: TGCGCCAGCAGCACCACTCCGGGACAGGGCGCCTACGAGCAGTACTTC
CDR3aa: CASSTTPGQGAYEQYF

j_gene: TRBJ2-1
abundance: NA
d_gene: NA
v_gene: TRBV28
CDR3nt: TGTGCCAGCAGTTTACCCGGGACGGGGGTCTACAATGAGCAGTTCTTC
CDR3aa: CASSLPGTGVYNEQFF

j_gene: TRBJ1-1
abundance: NA
d_gene: NA
v_gene: TRBV28
CDR3nt: TGTGCCAGCAGTTTAGTCAGGTACGAAGCTTTCTTT
CDR3aa: CASSLVRYEAFF

j_gene: TRBJ1-1
abundance: NA
d_gene: TRBD1
v_gene: TRBV5-1
CDR3nt: TGCGCCAGCAGCTCAGGGGGAGGTCACACTGAAGCTTTCTTT
CDR3aa: CASSSGGGHTEAFF

j_gene: TRBJ2-5
abundance: medium-sized
d_gene: TRBD1
v_gene: TRBV5-6
CDR3nt: TGTGCCAGCAGCTTAGGCGACAGGGAAGAGACCCAGTACTTC
CDR3aa: CASSLGDREETQYF

j_gene: TRBJ2-5
abundance: NA
d_gene: TRBD1
v_gene: TRBV7-9
CDR3nt: TGTGCCAGCAGCCCCGGGACAGGAGAATACGAGACCCAGTACTTC
CDR3aa: CASSPGTGEYETQYF

j_gene: TRBJ2-1
abundance: medium-sized
d_gene: NA
v_gene: TRBV21-1
CDR3nt: TGTGCCAGCAGCATTAGGGCCGACAGGGGCCACAATGAGCAGTTCTTC
CDR3aa: CASSIRADRGHNEQFF

j_gene: TRBJ2-7
abundance: NA
d_gene: NA
v_gene: TRBV7-6
CDR3nt: TGTGCCAGCAGCTTAGGGGAGGTTGGGGGGGCGTCCTACGAGCAGTACTTC
CDR3aa: CASSLGEVGGASYEQYF

j_gene: TRBJ2-5
abundance: once
d_gene: TRBD2
v_gene: TRBV5-5
CDR3nt: TGTGCCAGCAGCTTGCGTGGAGGGAGGGCCGGGGAGACCCAGTACTTC
CDR3aa: CASSLRGGRAGETQYF

j_gene: TRBJ2-5
abundance: NA
d_gene: NA
v_gene: TRBV11-2
CDR3nt: TGTGCCAGCAGCTTAGAACAGGGACACCAAGAGACCCAGTACTTC
CDR3aa: CASSLEQGHQETQYF

j_gene: TRBJ2-5
abundance: NA
d_gene: NA
v_gene: TRBV5-6
CDR3nt: TGTGCCAGCAGTGGGGGCAGGGAAGAGACCCAGTACTTC
CDR3aa: CASSGGREETQYF

j_gene: TRBJ2-7
abundance: NA
d_gene: TRBD2
v_gene: TRBV4-1
CDR3nt: TGCGCCAGCAGCCAACGGGAGGGAGCCCACGAGCAGTACTTC
CDR3aa: CASSQREGAHEQYF

j_gene: TRBJ1-3
abundance: NA
d_gene: TRBD1
v_gene: TRBV15
CDR3nt: TGTGCCACCAGCAGAGATTCAGGGGACAGTGGAAACACCATATATTTT
CDR3aa: CATSRDSGDSGNTIYF

j_gene: TRBJ1-1
abundance: few
d_gene: NA
v_gene: TRBV6-1
CDR3nt: TGTGCCAGCAGTGCCTACAGTGAAGCTTTCTTT
CDR3aa: CASSAYSEAFF

j_gene: TRBJ1-6
abundance: NA
d_gene: NA
v_gene: TRBV30
CDR3nt: TGTGCCTGGAGTGTAATAAGCCTGAATTCACCCCTCCACTTT
CDR3aa: CAWSVISLNSPLHF

j_gene: TRBJ2-4
abundance: NA
d_gene: NA
v_gene: TRBV9
CDR3nt: TGTGCCAGCAGCGTTGGACACCCAAGGGACATTCAGTACTTC
CDR3aa: CASSVGHPRDIQYF

j_gene: TRBJ2-5
abundance: once
d_gene: TRBD1
v_gene: TRBV2
CDR3nt: TGTGCCAGCAGTCGCGACAGGGGTGAGACCCAGTACTTC
CDR3aa: CASSRDRGETQYF

j_gene: TRBJ1-6
abundance: NA
d_gene: NA
v_gene: TRBV6-4
CDR3nt: TGTGCCAGCAGTGTTCGGGGTACGGATTCACCCCTCCACTTT
CDR3aa: CASSVRGTDSPLHF

j_gene: TRBJ2-5
abundance: NA
d_gene: NA
v_gene: TRBV1
CDR3nt: TGCACCAGCAGCCAAGATAATCGGGCGGGAGGGGGGTTGTACCAAGAGACCCAGTACTTC
CDR3aa: CTSSQDNRAGGGLYQETQYF

j_gene: TRBJ2-3
abundance: few
d_gene: NA
v_gene: TRBV6-1
CDR3nt: TGTGCCAGCAGTGGGGACACAATCGACGCGGATACGCAGTATTTT
CDR3aa: CASSGDTIDADTQYF